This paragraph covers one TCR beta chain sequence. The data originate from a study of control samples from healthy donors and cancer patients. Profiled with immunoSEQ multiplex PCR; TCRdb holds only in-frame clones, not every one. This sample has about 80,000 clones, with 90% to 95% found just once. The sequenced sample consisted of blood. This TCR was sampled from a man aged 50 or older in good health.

CDR3 sequence: CAWSVEGGRIRSYTF. The CDR3 DNA reads TGTGCCTGGAGTGTAGAAGGTGGGAGGATAAGGAGCTACACCTTC. This chain connects TRBV30 to TRBJ1-2; D is undetermined. V dropped 0 bases and J dropped 9 bases, with 20 bases sitting between them. Germline CDR1 reads GTSNPN; CDR2 reads SVGIG (reference sequence). The CDR3 is made up of 15 amino acids.